One sample yielded the 27 T cell receptor beta chains listed below, sequenced in a study of breast tumors, draining lymph nodes, adjacent tissues. Via MiXCR, TCRdb re-called the multiplex PCR reads, giving one row per CDR3 protein. The sample includes 250,000 or so distinct CDR3 sequences, over 30% seen only once; the top ten take around 1%. The lymph nodes were axillary draining lymph nodes from breast cancer patients. What was sequenced was axillary lymph node tissue. The source is a female donor with breast cancer. Some clones in this sample may be carry-over from other donors' samples.

The sample holds many counts of this clonotype. The V gene is TRBV2, the J gene TRBJ1-6; 7 nucleotides align to TRBD1. CDR3 length: 15 residues. The germline V gene encodes CDR1 SNHLY and CDR2 FYNNEI. V was clipped by 4 bases and J by 9 bases; unmatched bases: 9. The CDR3 protein is CASSGTTGWVSPLHF. CDR3 nucleotides: TGTGCCAGCAGTGGTACGACAGGGTGGGTTTCACCCCTCCACTTT.

This clonotype was detected ten times or more. This chain joins TRBV12-1 and TRBJ1-5. TRBV12-1 is a recognized pseudogene. The CDR3 runs to 10 residues. The CDR3 here is CASSTYPQHF. In DNA form, the CDR3 reads TGTGCCAGCAGTACGTACCCCCAGCATTTT.

This clonotype came up once. This chain links TRBV4-3 with TRBJ1-4; D might be TRBD1 (5 bases). The CDR3 runs 17 residues. The V and J ends lost 0 bases and 4 bases respectively, with 15 bases between them. The germline V gene has CDR1 LGHNA and CDR2 YSLEER. The CDR3 bases are TGCGCCAGCAGCCAAGATCTGAGGGGCGGGAATAATGAAAAACTGTTTTTT. This translates into CASSQDLRGGNNEKLFF.

This chain joins TRBV6-2 or TRBV6-3 and TRBJ2-2; no definite D call. The germline CDR1 and CDR2 sequences are MNHEY and SVGEGT. The CDR3 runs 15 residues. Trimming took 5 bases from V and 4 from J, leaving 14 bases between them. The CDR3 bases are TGTGCCAGCAGTCGCTACCCTTCTACCACCGGGGAGCTGTTTTTT. Translating it yields CASSRYPSTTGELFF.

This clonotype was observed at least ten times. This rearrangement joins TRBV12-3 or TRBV12-4 to TRBJ2-3; D is ambiguous. The CDR3 spans 12 residues. Trimming pared 8 bases from V and 0 bases from J, leaving 6 bases between. The CDR3 spells CASVTSTDTQYF. The CDR3 DNA reads as TGTGCCAGCGTTACGAGCACAGATACGCAGTATTTT.

This clonotype was detected ten times or more. This rearrangement joins TRBV7-8 to TRBJ2-6, with D uncertain. The V end lost 7 bases, the J end lost 0 bases, and 7 bases lay between the germline ends. This CDR3 has 14 amino acids. Germline CDR1 reads SGHVS; CDR2 reads FQNEAQ. The CDR3 spells CASITSSGANVLTF. CDR3 DNA sequence: TGTGCCAGCATCACGAGCTCTGGGGCCAACGTCCTGACTTTC.

This clonotype was seen repeatedly, ten times or more. This rearrangement joins TRBV5-1 to TRBJ2-7; 11 bases are a match to TRBD2. Germline V gene sequence: CDR1 SGHRS, CDR2 YFSETQ. V was pared by 3 bases and J by 1 base, with 6 bases of the junction left unmatched. This CDR3 is 16 amino acids long. The CDR3 here is CASSSGLAVTSYEQYF. As DNA, the CDR3 is TGCGCCAGCAGCTCGGGACTAGCGGTGACATCCTACGAGCAGTACTTC.

This clonotype was counted a few times. V gene TRBV6-1 combines with J gene TRBJ2-1, with 8 positions matching TRBD2. CDR1 is MNHNS and CDR2 is SASEGT in the germline V gene. V lost 5 bases to trimming and J lost 4 bases; unmatched junction nucleotides: 4. This CDR3 contains 14 residues. In DNA form, the CDR3 reads TGTGCCAGCAGTCGGGCGGGAGGTTACAATGAGCAGTTCTTC. It encodes CASSRAGGYNEQFF.

This clonotype showed up many times. The chain combines TRBV9 with TRBJ2-7; 9 bases are a match to TRBD1. The V and J ends lost 3 bases and 6 bases, in that order; junction bases with no gene match: 7. The CDR3 spans 14 residues. Germline CDR1 is SGDLS and CDR2 is YYNGEE. This CDR3 reads CASSGGTGLSEQYF. The CDR3 DNA sequence: TGTGCCAGCAGCGGCGGGACAGGGCTTTCCGAGCAGTACTTC.

Many counts were recorded for this clonotype. The chain joins TRBV5-1 to TRBJ1-6; 7 bases are shared with TRBD1. The junction had 1 base not matched to a gene; V was cut back by 2 bases and J by 5 bases. Germline loops: CDR1 SGHRS, CDR2 YFSETQ. There are 14 residues in the CDR3. CDR3 DNA: TGCGCCAGCAGCTTACAGGGGAATAATTCACCCCTCCACTTT. It is translated as CASSLQGNNSPLHF.

The rearrangement joins TRBV25-1 to TRBJ1-2; 10 bases agree with TRBD1. CDR3 length: 16 residues. CDR1 MGHDK and CDR2 SYGVNS come from the germline V gene. The V gene end was trimmed by 3 bases and the J gene end by 6 bases; junction bases not matched to a gene: 10. CDR3 sequence (DNA): TGTGCCAGCAGTGAGTCCCGACAGGGGGCCCAGAATGGCTACACCTTC. As protein: CASSESRQGAQNGYTF.

This clonotype came up many times. CDR3: CASSFDRAFEQYF. The CDR3 nucleotides are TGCGCCAGCAGCTTCGACAGGGCGTTCGAGCAGTACTTC. The chain couples TRBV5-1 to TRBJ2-7; 7 bases fit TRBD1. This CDR3 is 13 amino acids long. The J segment lost 6 bases and the V segment lost 2 bases, leaving 5 bases of the junction unmatched. From germline, CDR1 is SGHRS and CDR2 YFSETQ.

Concerning this clonotype itself: This could be a read error, since a much larger clone is one nucleotide away. The chain uses TRBV11-3 and TRBJ2-5; no firm D call. CDR3 length equals 17 residues. V lost 1 base and J lost 0, with 15 bases in between. Germline V gives CDR1 SGHNT, CDR2 YENEEA. CDR3: CASSLGRQQTYQETQYF. Here the CDR3 DNA reads TGTGCCAGCAGCTTAGGGCGTCAACAGACTTACCAAGAGACCCAGTACTTC.

In the case of this clonotype: Mismatch with germline at one junction end may stem from a read error. This chain uses TRBV10-3 with TRBJ2-2; D perhaps matches TRBD2 (5 bases). The CDR3 has 15 amino acids. CDR1 ENHRY and CDR2 SYGVKD come from the germline V gene. The CDR3 region is CAISVSRTNAGELFF. Written as DNA, the CDR3 is TGTGCCATCAGTGTTTCAAGAACGAACGCCGGGGAGCTGTTCTTT.

This clonotype was detected a few times. The gene calls are TRBV6-4 and TRBJ2-3; TRBD2 matches at 10 bases. CDR1 is MRHNA, CDR2 SNTAGT, per germline. V dropped 5 bases and J dropped 6; count of bases not matched to a gene: 5. The CDR3 runs 14 residues. CDR3 coding DNA: TGTGCCAGCAGTCAGGAGGGACTAGCGGATACGCAGTATTTT. The encoded protein is CASSQEGLADTQYF.

This clonotype was detected many times. The chain joins TRBV10-3 to TRBJ2-6; D is possibly TRBD1 (5 bases). Germline assignment: CDR1 ENHRY and CDR2 SYGVKD. The CDR3 loop spans 16 amino acids. The V end was cut by 6 bases, the J end by 0 bases, with 12 bases between. Here the CDR3 reads CAIRARARSGANVLTF. The CDR3 DNA reads as TGTGCCATCAGGGCCAGGGCCCGCTCTGGGGCCAACGTCCTGACTTTC.

This clonotype has ten or more counts. The rearrangement uses TRBV5-1 and TRBJ2-3; D is possibly TRBD2 (5 bases). CDR1 is SGHRS, CDR2 YFSETQ, per germline. The CDR3 is 15 residues long. Trimming took 0 bases from V and 1 from J, leaving 9 bases between them. The chain's CDR3 is CASSLVEGGTDTQYF. The CDR3 DNA sequence: TGCGCCAGCAGCTTGGTCGAGGGCGGCACAGATACGCAGTATTTT. Complete variable domain (other parts from reference TRBV5-1 and TRBJ2-3): KAGVTQTPRYLIKTRGQQVTLSCSPISGHRSVSWYQQTPGQGLQFLFEYFSETQRNKGNFPGRFSGRQFSNSRSEMNVSTLELGDSALYLCASSLVEGGTDTQYFGPGTRLTVL.

The rearrangement joins TRBV19 to TRBJ2-1, with D possibly being TRBD1 (6 bases). V lost 9 bases to trimming and J lost 5 bases, with 17 bases between them. Germline V gives CDR1 LNHDA, CDR2 SQIVND (reference sequence). This CDR3 has 14 amino acids. The CDR3 nucleotides are TGTGCCAGCTCTATTAACAGGGAAAACAATGAGCAGTTCTTC. Translating gives CASSINRENNEQFF.

The table lists this clonotype with many counts. This chain connects TRBV19 to TRBJ2-5; 8 bases match TRBD1. The CDR3 runs to 13 residues. Per germline, CDR1 LNHDA and CDR2 SQIVND (reference sequence). The V gene end was trimmed by 4 bases and the J gene end by 4 bases; junction bases not matched to a gene: 2. The CDR3 DNA reads as TGTGCCAGTAGTACCGGACAGGGAGAGACCCAGTACTTC. Translation gives CASSTGQGETQYF.

V is TRBV6-5 and J is TRBJ1-3, with 8 bases lining up with TRBD1. The V segment lost 5 bases and the J segment 4 bases; nucleotides outside the gene matches: 7. The CDR3 runs 15 residues. The germline gives CDR1 MNHEY, CDR2 SVGAGI. The CDR3 sequence: CASSRNRDRGNTIYF. DNA for the CDR3: TGTGCCAGCAGTCGGAACCGGGACAGGGGAAACACCATATATTTT.

The table lists this clonotype with a few counts. The genes are TRBV6-2 or TRBV6-3 and TRBJ1-2, with D possibly matching TRBD1 (6 bases). The CDR3 sequence is 17 residues long. Germline V gives CDR1 MNHEY, CDR2 SVGEGT. The germline V and J ends were trimmed by 5 bases and 4 bases, with 23 bases remaining between them. In DNA, the CDR3 is TGTGCCAGCAGTCTTATTGACAGACAGGCCCGTTTCTATGGCTACACCTTC. Protein sequence: CASSLIDRQARFYGYTF.

This clonotype showed up many times. The CDR3 region has the DNA TGTGCCATCACTGACTCGGGAGGCCCTTACAATGAGCAGTTCTTC. Protein: CAITDSGGPYNEQFF. The chain joins TRBV10-3 to TRBJ2-1; 7 bases map to TRBD2. This CDR3 has 15 residues. Germline assignment: CDR1 ENHRY and CDR2 SYGVKD. Unmatched junction bases numbered 10, after V lost 7 bases and J lost 4 bases.

This clonotype came up many times. The CDR3 nucleotides read TGTGCCAGCAGCTTAGCGATGCGCGAGGGAGGGCAGTTCTTC. It codes for CASSLAMREGGQFF. The rearrangement uses TRBV7-9 and TRBJ2-1; TRBD2 might be the D (6 bases). The germline V and J ends were trimmed by 0 bases and 12 bases, with 15 bases remaining between them. This CDR3 region has 14 residues. From germline, CDR1 is SEHNR and CDR2 FQNEAQ (reference sequence).

This clonotype occurred many times. V is TRBV11-2 and J is TRBJ1-6, with 7 bases matching TRBD1. Trimming took 1 base from V and 6 from J; bases not matched to a gene: 3. This CDR3 has 15 residues. The germline V gene encodes CDR1 SGHAT and CDR2 FQNNGV. Here the CDR3 DNA reads TGTGCCAGCAGCTTAGGCGGGACAGCTAATTCACCCCTCCACTTT. Amino acid sequence: CASSLGGTANSPLHF.

This clonotype came up many times. V and J are TRBV11-2 and TRBJ1-6, with TRBD1 matching over 8 bases. J was trimmed by 6 bases and V by 5 bases; bases with no gene match: 6. In germline, CDR1 is SGHAT, CDR2 FQNNGV. There are 15 residues in the CDR3. CDR3 sequence reads: CASSPRTGPNSPLHF. For the CDR3, the DNA is TGTGCCAGCAGCCCACGGACAGGGCCTAATTCACCCCTCCACTTT.

This clonotype was observed at least ten times. The chain joins TRBV20-1 to TRBJ1-5; D is ambiguous. The CDR3 totals 13 residues. Trimming removed 4 bases from V and 2 bases from J, with 9 bases in between. Germline CDR1 is DFQATT and CDR2 is SNEGSKA (reference sequence). CDR3 in amino acids: CSATTRGNQPQHF. The DNA for the CDR3 is TGCAGTGCTACCACACGGGGCAATCAGCCCCAGCATTTT.

This clonotype was detected a few times. V and J are TRBV6-4 and TRBJ1-1, with D unclear. Trimming shortened V by 2 bases and J by 0 bases, and 4 bases separated the two germline ends. Germline V gene data show CDR1 as MRHNA and CDR2 as SNTAGT. The CDR3 spans 13 residues. CDR3 sequence: CASSDTVNTEAFF. The CDR3 coding sequence is TGTGCCAGCAGTGACACGGTGAACACTGAAGCTTTCTTT.